The 20 T cell receptor beta chains below come from one sample, sequenced in a study of CD8 T cells in Susac syndrome. Random-hexamer reverse transcription was applied to about 0.5 to 1 ug RNA. Each CDR3 protein is one row after TCRdb ran MiXCR on the immunoSEQ multiplex PCR reads. The table lists some 120,000 distinct CDR3 sequences, about 94% of them singletons. The sequenced sample was CD4+ T cells from PBMCs. Source of these receptors: a human donor in good health.

The chain carries TRBV5-1 and TRBJ2-5, with 8 bases that match TRBD2. J lost 5 bases, V lost 3 bases, and 9 bases had no gene match. CDR3 length: 15 amino acids. Germline CDR1 reads SGHRS; CDR2 reads YFSETQ. The CDR3 here is CASSSNGGEKETQYF. The CDR3 DNA reads as TGCGCCAGCAGCTCAAACGGGGGGGAGAAGGAGACCCAGTACTTC.

The chain recombines TRBV5-1 with TRBJ2-7; 7 bases agree with TRBD1. The CDR3 length is 14 residues. With 7 bases clipped from V and 4 bases from J, the junction kept 11 bases outside the gene matches. In germline, CDR1 is SGHRS, CDR2 YFSETQ. CDR3 residues: CASGRAGTEYEQYF. CDR3 DNA: TGCGCCAGCGGACGAGCAGGGACAGAATACGAGCAGTACTTC.

V is TRBV5-6 and J is TRBJ1-3; possibly TRBD1 for D (6 bases). The V end was cut by 7 bases, the J end by 0 bases, with 14 bases between. This CDR3 has 15 amino acids. Per germline, CDR1 SGHDT and CDR2 YYEEEE. The DNA for the CDR3 is TGTGCCAGCGCTGCGCTGGGGGCCTCTGGAAACACCATATATTTT. Protein sequence: CASAALGASGNTIYF.

The chain carries TRBV5-6 and TRBJ2-4; TRBD1 aligns across 7 bases. The CDR3 contains 15 residues. Trimming removed 4 bases from V and 0 bases from J; junction bases left unmatched: 4. Germline lookup yields CDR1 SGHDT and CDR2 YYEEEE. CDR3 region: CASSLQGLAKNIQYF. The CDR3 nucleotides read TGTGCCAGCAGCCTACAGGGGCTAGCCAAAAACATTCAGTACTTC. Based on the CDR3 plus reference TRBV5-6 and TRBJ2-4, the full variable domain is DAGVTQSPTHLIKTRGQQVTLRCSPKSGHDTVSWYQQALGQGPQFIFQYYEEEERQRGNFPDRFSGHQFPNYSSELNVNALLLGDSALYLCASSLQGLAKNIQYFGAGTRLSVL.

A single count supports this clonotype. The chain carries TRBV5-1 and TRBJ1-3; no firm D call. There are 14 residues in the CDR3. Germline V gives CDR1 SGHRS, CDR2 YFSETQ. V lost 1 base, J lost 2 bases, and 7 bases lay in between. CDR3 nucleotide sequence: TGCGCCAGCAGCTTGTCATGGACTGGAAACACCATATATTTT. This translates into CASSLSWTGNTIYF.

The gene calls are TRBV11-2 and TRBJ2-3, with 8 bases matching TRBD2. Unmatched junction bases numbered 5, after V lost 6 bases and J lost 0 bases. This CDR3 region has 15 residues. Germline V lookup: CDR1 SGHAT, CDR2 FQNNGV. CDR3 in amino acids: CASSLSGASTDTQYF. The CDR3 coding sequence is TGTGCCAGCAGTCTTAGCGGGGCTAGCACAGATACGCAGTATTTT.

The chain has TRBV23-1 and TRBJ2-5, with D perhaps matching TRBD1 (5 bases). TRBV23-1 qualifies as an ORF whose function is uncertain. V shed 7 bases and J shed 5 bases, with 11 bases lying between them. The CDR3 length is 12 residues. The CDR3 protein is CASMKGDETQYF. DNA for the CDR3: TGCGCCAGCATGAAAGGGGATGAGACCCAGTACTTC.

This chain connects TRBV6-5 to TRBJ1-1; D ambiguous. The V end was cut by 6 bases, the J end by 0 bases, with 8 bases between. Germline values: CDR1 MNHEY, CDR2 SVGAGI. This CDR3 has 13 amino acids. The chain's CDR3 is CASRRTVNTEAFF. The CDR3 DNA reads as TGTGCCAGCAGACGGACGGTGAACACTGAAGCTTTCTTT.

V gene TRBV4-1 combines with J gene TRBJ1-2; no clear D. CDR1 MGHRA and CDR2 YSYEKL come from the germline V gene. CDR3 size: 13 residues. With 0 bases removed from V and 8 bases from J, the gap between germline ends came to 10 bases. CDR3 sequence (DNA): TGCGCCAGCAGCCAAGATCAACCGGGCGGCTACACCTTC. Protein sequence: CASSQDQPGGYTF.

The chain uses TRBV7-9 and TRBJ2-4; D is unclear. Germline loops: CDR1 SEHNR, CDR2 FQNEAQ (reference sequence). The CDR3 length is 15 residues. Trimming stripped 5 bases from V and 0 bases from J, with 11 bases between. This CDR3 is CASSPVGSAKNIQYF. The CDR3 DNA reads as TGTGCCAGCAGCCCCGTTGGGTCAGCCAAAAACATTCAGTACTTC.

The chain employs TRBV20-1 and TRBJ1-1; D is perhaps TRBD1 (5 bases). The germline gives CDR1 DFQATT, CDR2 SNEGSKA (reference sequence). The V end lost 3 bases, the J end lost 1 base, and 6 bases lay between the germline ends. The CDR3 has 12 residues. The CDR3 loop is CSASGGNTEAFF. DNA of the CDR3: TGCAGTGCTAGCGGGGGGAACACTGAAGCTTTCTTT.

The V call is TRBV2, the J call TRBJ2-7; tentative D call: TRBD2 (7 bases). The CDR3 extends over 15 amino acids. Germline CDR1 is SNHLY and CDR2 is FYNNEI. Trimming shortened V by 4 bases and J by 7 bases, and 20 bases separated the two germline ends. CDR3 protein: CASSARGALVQEQYF. The CDR3 bases are TGTGCCAGCAGTGCCCGGGGGGCCTTGGTGCAGGAGCAGTACTTC.

The V call is TRBV5-6, the J call TRBJ1-1; D call uncertain. Germline CDR1 is SGHDT and CDR2 is YYEEEE. Trimming pared 2 bases from V and 3 bases from J, leaving 5 bases between. The CDR3 extends over 12 amino acids. The CDR3 nucleotides read TGTGCCAGCAGCTTATTGGACACTGAAGCTTTCTTT. Amino acid sequence: CASSLLDTEAFF.

The chain links TRBV18 to TRBJ2-7, with D perhaps TRBD1 (6 bases). CDR1 KGHSH and CDR2 LQKENI come from the germline V gene. The CDR3 totals 12 residues. V lost 3 bases, J lost 3 bases, and 6 bases lay in between. The CDR3 sequence: CASSPTGYEQYF. The CDR3 region has the DNA TGTGCCAGCTCACCGACAGGCTACGAGCAGTACTTC.

The chain couples TRBV6-6 to TRBJ1-1; D is ambiguous. This CDR3 has 15 residues. V lost 0 bases to trimming and J lost 1 base, with 9 bases between them. Germline CDR1 and CDR2: MNHNY and SVGAGI (reference sequence). The CDR3 loop is CASSYSRVGNTEAFF. The CDR3, as DNA: TGTGCCAGCAGTTACTCTCGAGTTGGGAACACTGAAGCTTTCTTT.

The chain carries TRBV3-1 and TRBJ1-2; D possibly corresponds to TRBD1 (5 bases). The CDR3 loop spans 15 amino acids. Germline V gene lookup returns CDR1 LGHDT and CDR2 YNNKEL (reference sequence). V was clipped by 4 bases and J by 6 bases, with 18 bases between them. The CDR3 reads CASSRGGAGEDGYTF. The CDR3 DNA follows: TGTGCCAGCAGCCGCGGGGGAGCGGGGGAGGATGGCTACACCTTC.

This sequence joins TRBV11-2 and TRBJ1-4; D perhaps matches TRBD1 (5 bases). V was cut by 5 bases and J by 8 bases, with 18 bases left in between. The CDR3 contains 15 residues. Germline CDR1 and CDR2: SGHAT and FQNNGV. DNA of the CDR3: TGTGCCAGCAGCGTAAGGACGGGGCTTCACGAAAAACTGTTTTTT. The encoded protein is CASSVRTGLHEKLFF.

The V and J genes are TRBV4-1 and TRBJ2-7; D perhaps matches TRBD2 (5 bases). From germline, CDR1 is MGHRA and CDR2 YSYEKL. The V end was cut by 0 bases, the J end by 1 base, with 10 bases between. The CDR3 runs 15 residues. The CDR3 protein is CASSQDRTPSYEQYF. The CDR3 nucleotides read TGCGCCAGCAGCCAAGATAGGACTCCATCCTACGAGCAGTACTTC.

The chain recombines TRBV20-1 with TRBJ2-3; 10 nucleotides align to TRBD2. The germline gives CDR1 DFQATT, CDR2 SNEGSKA (reference sequence). The trim removed 6 bases at V and 3 bases at J, leaving 6 bases unmatched. The CDR3 loop spans 14 amino acids. Written as DNA, the CDR3 is TGCAGTGCGCGGTGGACTAGCGGAACAGATACGCAGTATTTT. Encoded protein: CSARWTSGTDTQYF.

The chain has TRBV12-3 or TRBV12-4 and TRBJ1-1; D may be TRBD1 (5 bases). The CDR3 covers 14 residues. The V and J ends lost 4 bases and 6 bases respectively, with 15 bases between them. CDR3 sequence reads: CASSSDIPGAEAFF. The CDR3 DNA reads TGTGCCAGCAGTTCGGACATTCCCGGCGCTGAAGCTTTCTTT.